The clone carrying this T cell receptor (beta chain) was observed a few times. The antigen is not known. V was cut by 4 bases and J by 1 base, with 8 bases left in between. The CDR3 is made up of 14 amino acids. The data were obtained in a study of human T cells and chemical hapten exposure. Study background: Mainly, slight library volume differences in the pool made TCR yields vary. Notes on the study in general: Following DPC sensitization, TCRs present above 1 in 1000 frequency showed no change.

The time point was: healthy volunteer bleed at 6 weeks. The total RNA was obtained from whole blood that was not fractionated. As the library was built, unique molecular identifiers were attached to individual cDNA molecules. Per the original data handling: TCR counts had a median of about 99,000 per sample and spanned roughly 20,000 to 750,000. TCRdb re-called the RACE reads with MiXCR, one entry per CDR3 protein. The authors' filters were not applied to this entry. This sample has around 80,000 distinct CDR3 sequences, with over 8.5% found just once. The specimen sequenced was whole blood. V is TRBV12-3 or TRBV12-4 and J is TRBJ1-5; no firm D call. The TCR sequence derives from a male donor in good health. Some clones in this sample may be carry-over from other donors' samples. The CDR3 protein is CASSSGRSNQPQHF. The CDR3 nucleotides read TGTGCCAGCAGTTCCGGACGGAGCAATCAGCCCCAGCATTTT.